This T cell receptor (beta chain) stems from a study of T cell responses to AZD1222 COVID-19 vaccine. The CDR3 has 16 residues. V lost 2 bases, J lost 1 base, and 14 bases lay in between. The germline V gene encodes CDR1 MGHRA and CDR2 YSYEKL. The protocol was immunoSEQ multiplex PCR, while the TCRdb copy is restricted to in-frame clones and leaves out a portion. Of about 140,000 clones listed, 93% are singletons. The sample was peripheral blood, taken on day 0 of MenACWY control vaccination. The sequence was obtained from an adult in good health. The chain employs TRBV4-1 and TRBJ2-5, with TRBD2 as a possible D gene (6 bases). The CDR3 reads CASSQTNSGLQETQYF. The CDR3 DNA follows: TGCGCCAGCAGCCAAACCAATAGCGGCCTCCAAGAGACCCAGTACTTC.